Shown below are 20 T cell receptor beta chains from a single sample sequenced in a study of CD8 T cells in Susac syndrome. Reverse transcription of about 0.45 to 1 ug RNA was carried out with random hexamers. TCRdb fed the immunoSEQ multiplex PCR reads into MiXCR, producing one record per CDR3 protein. The table has 150,000 to 200,000 distinct CDR3 sequences, 90% to 95% seen once. Sequencing input: CD4+ T cells from PBMCs. The source is a human donor in good health.

CDR3 amino acids: CASSSGQGRNEQFF. CDR3 DNA: TGTGCCAGCAGCAGCGGACAGGGTAGGAATGAGCAGTTCTTC. The rearrangement uses TRBV5-4 and TRBJ2-1; 8 bases fit TRBD1. The V gene end was trimmed by 4 bases and the J gene end by 7 bases; junction bases not matched to a gene: 7. This CDR3 comprises 14 residues. The germline gives CDR1 SGHNT, CDR2 YYREEE (reference sequence).

The chain couples TRBV20-1 to TRBJ2-5; D might be TRBD2 (6 bases). Germline values: CDR1 DFQATT, CDR2 SNEGSKA (reference sequence). V was shortened by 0 bases and J by 5 bases, with 13 bases between the two germline ends. There are 14 residues in the CDR3. Here the CDR3 reads CSARDRRRGETQYF. The CDR3 coding sequence is TGCAGTGCTAGAGATCGCAGGCGGGGCGAGACCCAGTACTTC.

The chain employs TRBV5-1 and TRBJ2-3; 7 nucleotides match TRBD1. This CDR3 has 16 amino acids. Germline CDR1 is SGHRS and CDR2 is YFSETQ. The trim removed 7 bases at V and 5 bases at J, leaving 16 bases unmatched. The CDR3 sequence: CASGNGDSSWGDTQYF. As DNA, the CDR3 is TGCGCCAGCGGGAACGGGGACAGCTCGTGGGGAGATACGCAGTATTTT. Variable domain in full (rest from reference TRBV5-1 and TRBJ2-3): KAGVTQTPRYLIKTRGQQVTLSCSPISGHRSVSWYQQTPGQGLQFLFEYFSETQRNKGNFPGRFSGRQFSNSRSEMNVSTLELGDSALYLCASGNGDSSWGDTQYFGPGTRLTVL.

The V gene is TRBV5-6, the J gene TRBJ1-2; the match to TRBD1 covers 9 bases. J was trimmed by 3 bases and V by 4 bases; bases with no gene match: 4. Looked up from germline, CDR1 is SGHDT and CDR2 is YYEEEE. This CDR3 region has 14 residues. The CDR3 nucleotides read TGTGCCAGCAGCGGGGACAGGGCCTACTATGGCTACACCTTC. It codes for CASSGDRAYYGYTF.

This sequence joins TRBV6-1 and TRBJ2-2, with D tentatively TRBD1 or TRBD2 (6 bases each). CDR1 MNHNS and CDR2 SASEGT come from the germline V gene. The CDR3 spans 14 residues. V lost 10 bases and J lost 2, with 14 bases in between. CDR3 sequence (DNA): TGTGCCATACTAGGGGGACTCAACACCGGGGAGCTGTTTTTT. This sequence encodes CAILGGLNTGELFF.

V and J are TRBV4-2 and TRBJ2-3; the D gene is possibly TRBD2 (5 bases). The germline V gene has CDR1 LGHNA and CDR2 YNFKEQ. Deletions cut 1 base from V and 0 bases from J, with 11 bases between. This CDR3 has 16 amino acids. In DNA form, the CDR3 reads TGTGCCAGCAGCCAAGGGGAACGGGGAAGCACAGATACGCAGTATTTT. Translation gives CASSQGERGSTDTQYF.

The gene calls are TRBV18 and TRBJ1-4, with 7 bases aligning to TRBD1. Germline lookup yields CDR1 KGHSH and CDR2 LQKENI. The CDR3 spans 15 residues. With V trimmed by 1 base and J by 8 bases, 7 bases remained unmatched. CDR3 sequence (DNA): TGTGCCAGCTCACCACAGGAACAGGGGACGGAAAAACTGTTTTTT. It is translated as CASSPQEQGTEKLFF. Based on the CDR3 plus reference TRBV18 and TRBJ1-4, the full variable domain is NAGVMQNPRHLVRRRGQEARLRCSPMKGHSHVYWYRQLPEEGLKFMVYLQKENIIDESGMPKERFSAEFPKEGPSILRIQQVVRGDSAAYFCASSPQEQGTEKLFFGSGTQLSVL.

The count of this clonotype is one. The rearrangement uses TRBV7-7 and TRBJ1-6, with D possibly TRBD1 on 6 matching bases. V was clipped by 4 bases and J by 7 bases, with 14 bases between them. The CDR3 has 15 amino acids. Germline V gene data show CDR1 as SSHAT and CDR2 as FNYEAQ (reference sequence). The CDR3 DNA reads as TGTGCCAGCAGCTCCTGGACAGTGTTGAATTCACCCCTCCACTTT. As protein: CASSSWTVLNSPLHF.

This chain connects TRBV12-3 or TRBV12-4 to TRBJ1-5; tentative D call: TRBD1 (6 bases). Deletions cut 5 bases from V and 5 bases from J, with 13 bases between. This CDR3 contains 14 residues. The CDR3 DNA reads as TGTGCCAGCAGTCACGACAGGCTCCATCAGCCCCAGCATTTT. Its translation: CASSHDRLHQPQHF.

The chain has TRBV7-2 and TRBJ2-7; 8 bases align to TRBD2. The CDR3 length is 15 residues. In germline, CDR1 is SGHTA, CDR2 FQGNSA. V was clipped by 2 bases and J by 6 bases; unmatched bases: 9. The CDR3 here is CASSLIGSGDVEQYF. CDR3 nucleotides: TGTGCCAGCAGCTTAATAGGTAGCGGGGATGTCGAGCAGTACTTC.

The genes are TRBV2 and TRBJ1-1; no reliable D call. From germline, CDR1 is SNHLY and CDR2 FYNNEI. This CDR3 region has 11 residues. V gave up 4 bases and J gave up 11 bases, with 11 bases separating them. The DNA of the CDR3 is TGTGCCAGCAGTGTGGACCCGCACGCTTTCTTT. As protein: CASSVDPHAFF.

This chain uses TRBV9 with TRBJ2-2; 8 bases line up with TRBD2. CDR1 and CDR2 from the germline V gene are SGDLS and YYNGEE. The CDR3 is 16 amino acids. V was pared by 1 base and J by 5 bases, with 7 bases of the junction left unmatched. The CDR3 loop is CASSVLSGGRTGELFF. The CDR3, as DNA: TGTGCCAGCAGCGTACTGAGCGGGGGAAGGACCGGGGAGCTGTTTTTT.

The DNA for the CDR3 is TGTGCCAGCAGCTTAGGGGGACTAGCGGGTCAAGAGACCCAGTACTTC. Its translation: CASSLGGLAGQETQYF. The rearrangement joins TRBV7-6 to TRBJ2-5; 12 nucleotides agree with TRBD2. V lost 1 base, J lost 2 bases, and 2 bases stayed unmatched. The CDR3 is 16 amino acids. Germline V gives CDR1 SGHVS, CDR2 FNYEAQ.

The gene calls are TRBV6-6 and TRBJ1-2, with D unclear. Germline values: CDR1 MNHNY, CDR2 SVGAGI (reference sequence). Trimming removed 3 bases at V and 2 bases at J, with 13 bases between. The CDR3 runs to 15 residues. The CDR3 here is CASSYGAGRNYGYTF. DNA of the CDR3: TGTGCCAGCAGTTATGGAGCAGGCAGGAACTATGGCTACACCTTC.

The chain carries TRBV20-1 and TRBJ1-1, with D unresolved. The CDR3 sequence is 13 residues long. Germline loops: CDR1 DFQATT, CDR2 SNEGSKA (reference sequence). V dropped 4 bases and J dropped 8 bases, with 17 bases sitting between them. CDR3 sequence (DNA): TGCAGTGCTACATTCGCCTTCGGGAGGGAAGCTTTCTTT. Encoded protein: CSATFAFGREAFF.

J is TRBJ2-1 and V is TRBV24-1; D is unclear. Germline values: CDR1 KGHDR, CDR2 SFDVKD. V gave up 2 bases and J gave up 3 bases, with 4 bases separating them. The CDR3 contains 13 residues. The CDR3 is CATSDSGYNEQFF. CDR3 DNA sequence: TGTGCCACCAGTGATTCGGGCTACAATGAGCAGTTCTTC.

This rearrangement joins TRBV7-6 to TRBJ2-7; D may be TRBD2 (5 bases). The ends were cut back, 5 bases at V and 9 bases at J, with 20 bases in the middle. The CDR3 spans 14 residues. CDR1 is SGHVS, CDR2 FNYEAQ, per germline. The chain's CDR3 is CASSPEDPRRGQYF. The CDR3 nucleotides read TGTGCCAGCAGCCCAGAGGACCCTCGCCGGGGGCAGTACTTC.

The chain is built from TRBV29-1 and TRBJ1-2; D unclear. The CDR3 contains 13 residues. Germline values: CDR1 SQVTM, CDR2 ANQGSEA. Trimming took off 1 base at V and 8 bases at J, with 14 bases between the two ends. The CDR3 reads CSVEGSGGTGYTF. The CDR3 coding sequence is TGCAGCGTTGAAGGGTCCGGAGGCACAGGCTACACCTTC.

This chain connects TRBV5-1 to TRBJ2-3, with D perhaps assigned TRBD1 or TRBD2 (5 bases each). The V gene's germline CDR1 is SGHRS and CDR2 YFSETQ. V was clipped by 3 bases and J by 4 bases, with 12 bases between them. The CDR3 has 14 amino acids. CDR3 sequence (DNA): TGCGCCAGCAGCTCTCCCGAGGGGTCAGATACGCAGTATTTT. Translating gives CASSSPEGSDTQYF.

V gene TRBV6-1 combines with J gene TRBJ2-1; 7 nucleotides align to TRBD1. The junction had 13 bases not matched to a gene; V was cut back by 6 bases and J by 8 bases. This CDR3 is built from 15 residues. Per the germline V gene, CDR1 is MNHNS and CDR2 is SASEGT. CDR3 protein: CASRRLTGQSDEQFF. The CDR3 DNA sequence: TGTGCCAGCAGAAGGCTGACGGGACAGTCGGATGAGCAGTTCTTC.